The clone carrying this T cell receptor (beta chain) appeared a single time. Its antigen is not known. The sample originates from a study of Ad26.COV2.S vaccination and SARS-CoV-2 variants. At the level of the study: The authors gave Ad26.COV2.S intramuscularly, either once or twice 56 days apart. Whole-study results and caveats: In vaccinated individuals, spike-specific CD8+ and CD4+ T cell responses reportedly displayed substantial breadth. Vaccine and placebo recipients had similar non-spike TCR breadth.

Germline V lookup: CDR1 KGHSH, CDR2 LQKENI. This CDR3 contains 12 residues. V lost 5 bases and J lost 6, with 9 bases in between. TCRdb's table, derived via immunoSEQ multiplex PCR, lists solely in-frame clones and lacks some. The profile shows fewer than 500,000 clones, 80% to 95% of them singletons. The treatment denotes: around 19 received Ad26.COV2.S at low or high dose, single or two shots; roughly 5 received placebo; per-sample allocation not given. The study sampled participants on day 63 after the first vaccine or placebo injection. This vaccine is an Ad26 vector that expresses the Wuhan-strain SARS-CoV-2 spike.

The chain links TRBV18 to TRBJ2-3; possibly TRBD1 for D (6 bases). The TCR was taken from a person between 18 and 65 years old who received the Ad26.COV2.S COVID-19 vaccine or a placebo. The sample was peripheral blood, taken in a trial of Ad26.COV2.S vaccine versus placebo. In DNA form, the CDR3 reads TGTGCCAGCTCAGCAGGGGTGGATACGCAGTATTTT. It encodes CASSAGVDTQYF.